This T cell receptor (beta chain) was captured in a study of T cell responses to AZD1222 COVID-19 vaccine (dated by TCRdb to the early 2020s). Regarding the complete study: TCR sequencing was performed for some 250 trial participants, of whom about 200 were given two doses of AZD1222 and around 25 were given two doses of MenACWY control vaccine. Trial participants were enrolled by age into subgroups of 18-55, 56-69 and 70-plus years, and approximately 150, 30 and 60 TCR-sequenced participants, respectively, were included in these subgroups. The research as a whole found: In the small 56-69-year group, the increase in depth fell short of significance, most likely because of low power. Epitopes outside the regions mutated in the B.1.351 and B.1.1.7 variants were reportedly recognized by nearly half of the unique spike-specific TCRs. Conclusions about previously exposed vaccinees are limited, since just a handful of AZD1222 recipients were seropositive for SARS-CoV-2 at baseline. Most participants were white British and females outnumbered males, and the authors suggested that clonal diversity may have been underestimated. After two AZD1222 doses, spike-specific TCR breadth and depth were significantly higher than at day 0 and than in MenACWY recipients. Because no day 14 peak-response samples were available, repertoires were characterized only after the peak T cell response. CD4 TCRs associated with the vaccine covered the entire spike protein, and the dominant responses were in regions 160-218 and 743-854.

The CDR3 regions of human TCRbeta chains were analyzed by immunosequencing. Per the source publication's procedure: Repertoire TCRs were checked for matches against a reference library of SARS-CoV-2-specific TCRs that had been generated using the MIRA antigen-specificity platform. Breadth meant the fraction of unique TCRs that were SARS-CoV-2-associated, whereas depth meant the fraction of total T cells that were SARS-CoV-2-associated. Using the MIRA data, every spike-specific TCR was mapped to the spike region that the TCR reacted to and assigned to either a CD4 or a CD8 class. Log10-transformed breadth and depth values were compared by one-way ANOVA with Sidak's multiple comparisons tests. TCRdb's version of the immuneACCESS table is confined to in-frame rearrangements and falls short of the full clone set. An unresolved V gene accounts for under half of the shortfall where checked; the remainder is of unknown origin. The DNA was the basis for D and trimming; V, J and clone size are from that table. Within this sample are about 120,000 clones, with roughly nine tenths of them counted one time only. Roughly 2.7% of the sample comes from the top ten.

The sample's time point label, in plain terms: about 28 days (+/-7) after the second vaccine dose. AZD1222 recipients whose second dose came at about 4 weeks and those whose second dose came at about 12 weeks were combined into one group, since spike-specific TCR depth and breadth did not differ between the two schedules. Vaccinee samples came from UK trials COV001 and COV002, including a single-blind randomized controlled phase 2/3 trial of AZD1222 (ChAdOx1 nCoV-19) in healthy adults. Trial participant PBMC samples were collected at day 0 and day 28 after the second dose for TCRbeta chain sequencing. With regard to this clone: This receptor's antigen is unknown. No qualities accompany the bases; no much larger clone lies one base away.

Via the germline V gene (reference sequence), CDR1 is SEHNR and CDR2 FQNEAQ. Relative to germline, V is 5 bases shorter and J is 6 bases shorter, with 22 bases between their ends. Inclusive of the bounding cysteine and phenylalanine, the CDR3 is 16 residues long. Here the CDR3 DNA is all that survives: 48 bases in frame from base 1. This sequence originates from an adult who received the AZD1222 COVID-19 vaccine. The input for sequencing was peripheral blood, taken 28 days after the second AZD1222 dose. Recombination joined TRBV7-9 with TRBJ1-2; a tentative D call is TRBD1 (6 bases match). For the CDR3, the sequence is CASSEPKPTGFNGYTF. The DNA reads TGTGCCAGCAGCGAGCCCAAGCCTACAGGGTTCAATGGCTACACCTTC.